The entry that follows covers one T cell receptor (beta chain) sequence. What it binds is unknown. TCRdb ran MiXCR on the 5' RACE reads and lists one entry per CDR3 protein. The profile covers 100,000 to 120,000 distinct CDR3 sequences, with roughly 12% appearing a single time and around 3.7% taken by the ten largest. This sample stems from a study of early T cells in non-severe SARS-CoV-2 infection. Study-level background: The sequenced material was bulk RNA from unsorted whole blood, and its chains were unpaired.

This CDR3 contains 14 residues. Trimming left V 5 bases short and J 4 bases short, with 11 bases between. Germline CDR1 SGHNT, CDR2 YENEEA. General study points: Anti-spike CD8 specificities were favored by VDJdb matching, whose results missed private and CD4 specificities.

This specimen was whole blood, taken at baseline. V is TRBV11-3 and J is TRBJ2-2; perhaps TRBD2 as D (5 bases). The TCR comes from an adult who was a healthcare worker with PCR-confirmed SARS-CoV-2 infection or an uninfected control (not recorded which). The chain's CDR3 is CASSPSRLTGELFF. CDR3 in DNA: TGTGCCAGCAGCCCTAGCCGGCTCACCGGGGAGCTGTTTTTT. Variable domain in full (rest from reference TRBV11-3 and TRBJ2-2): EAGVVQSPRYKIIEKKQPVAFWCNPISGHNTLYWYLQNLGQGPELLIRYENEEAVDDSQLPKDRFSAERLKGVDSTLKIQPAELGDSAVYLCASSPSRLTGELFFGEGSRLTVL.